These 9 T cell receptor beta chains originate from one sample sequenced in a study of blood T cells in healthy people across ages. A second PCR of 7 to 11 cycles used a sample-barcoded 5' primer and a J-beta primer mix. TCRdb processed the 5' RACE reads anew with MiXCR; each CDR3 protein has one entry. The repertoire includes about 800,000 distinct CDR3 sequences, 58% of them detected once, and roughly 22% sits in the top ten. The specimen sequenced was blood. The receptors come from a man aged 25 to 45 in good health.

This clonotype was counted a few times. The V call is TRBV20-1, the J call TRBJ1-2; no firm D call. The CDR3 has 12 amino acids. V shed 3 bases and J shed 4 bases, with 9 bases lying between them. Germline CDR1 is DFQATT and CDR2 is SNEGSKA (reference sequence). The CDR3 loop reads CSAREGLYGYTF. In nucleotides, the CDR3 is TGCAGTGCTAGGGAGGGTCTCTATGGCTACACCTTC.

The chain carries TRBV12-3 or TRBV12-4 and TRBJ2-7; 15 positions match TRBD2. The CDR3 sequence is 17 residues long. Trimming took 4 bases from V and 4 from J; bases not matched to a gene: 8. The CDR3 bases are TGTGCCAGCAGTTCAGGGGGGACTAGCGGGAGGTGGTACGAGCAGTACTTC. Protein sequence: CASSSGGTSGRWYEQYF.

The chain joins TRBV12-3 or TRBV12-4 to TRBJ2-4; D is uncertain. The DNA end is a closer match to TRBJ2-7, so the J assignment may be wrong. The length of the CDR3 is 14 residues. The CDR3 sequence: CASSLAGRIYEQYF. CDR3 bases: TGTGCCAGCAGTTTAGCGGGAAGAATCTACGAGCAGTACTTC.

As regards this clonotype: A read error may produce the germline difference seen at one junction end. The chain is built from TRBV10-3 and TRBJ2-6, with a weak D call TRBD1 (5 bases). This CDR3 has 15 residues. Germline lookup yields CDR1 ENHRY and CDR2 SYGVKD. In nucleotides, the CDR3 is TGTGCCGTCAGTGTAGGCAGGGCTGGGGCCAACGTCCTGACTTTC. Its translation is CAVSVGRAGANVLTF.

This clonotype was counted only a few times. CDR3 coding DNA: TGTGCCAGCAGCCAAGATTGGTCCGTCCAAGAGACCCAGTACTTC. Translating gives CASSQDWSVQETQYF. This chain uses TRBV4-2 with TRBJ2-5; the D is unclear. V lost 0 bases to trimming and J lost 1 base, with 9 bases between them. There are 15 residues in the CDR3. Germline assignment: CDR1 LGHNA and CDR2 YNFKEQ.

The chain employs TRBV7-9 and TRBJ2-1; D gene uncertain. Germline CDR1 reads SEHNR; CDR2 reads FQNEAQ (reference sequence). This CDR3 region has 14 residues. The V and J ends lost 3 bases and 6 bases respectively, with 12 bases between them. For the CDR3, the DNA is TGTGCCAGCAGCTTTCAGGAACTGGGCAATGAGCAGTTCTTC. This translates into CASSFQELGNEQFF.

The chain joins TRBV29-1 to TRBJ1-2, with 7 bases identical to TRBD1. This CDR3 region has 15 residues. Germline V lookup: CDR1 SQVTM, CDR2 ANQGSEA. Trimming at V came to 3 bases and at J to 5 bases, leaving 12 bases not matched to a gene. The CDR3 region is CSVEGYRTGGYGYTF. The CDR3, as DNA: TGCAGCGTTGAGGGTTATAGGACAGGCGGTTATGGCTACACCTTC. Full variable domain (outside the CDR3, taken from reference TRBV29-1 and TRBJ1-2): SAVISQKPSRDICQRGTSLTIQCQVDSQVTMMFWYRQQPGQSLTLIATANQGSEATYESGFVIDKFPISRPNLTFSTLTVSNMSPEDSSIYLCSVEGYRTGGYGYTFGSGTRLTVV.

The chain links TRBV20-1 to TRBJ2-3, with 7 nucleotides matching TRBD1. CDR1 DFQATT and CDR2 SNEGSKA come from the germline V gene (reference sequence). The CDR3 totals 12 residues. The ends lost 5 bases at V and 4 bases at J; junction bases unmatched: 3. The CDR3 protein is CSARTGADTQYF. CDR3 coding DNA: TGCAGTGCTCGTACAGGGGCAGATACGCAGTATTTT.

This clonotype was seen only a few times. The V and J genes are TRBV6-2 or TRBV6-3 and TRBJ1-2; D remains ambiguous. The germline V gene encodes CDR1 MNHEY and CDR2 SVGEGT. The CDR3 is 15 residues long. V lost 4 bases and J 5 bases, leaving 17 bases between the germline ends. The CDR3 spells CASSSYRAEPYGYTF. CDR3 sequence (DNA): TGTGCCAGCAGTTCGTATCGGGCCGAACCTTATGGCTACACCTTC.